This TCR beta chain was observed in a study of blood T cell repertoires in COVID-19. Study details: From the United States, Italy and Spain came samples of acute and convalescent COVID-19. PBMCs, B-cell-depleted T cells, or T cells provided the cDNA or gDNA that made up the material.

This clone has a single count. Source study methods: Quantification of nucleated cells was approximated via reference gene primer amplification. Some clones are missing from TCRdb's copy, which holds only in-frame ones; the method was immunoSEQ multiplex PCR. Clonal size and the V and J genes are those of that table, whereas D and trimming came from the DNA. The sample includes 68,000 or so clones, around 84% seen only once; the top ten take approximately 3.7%. Germline-derived CDR1 and CDR2 are MNHNS and SASEGT. CDR3 length: 15 residues. V lost 1 base, J lost 0 bases, and 7 bases lay in between. The chain employs TRBV6-1 and TRBJ1-3; D call uncertain. The TCR originated in a man in his fifties or sixties with acute or convalescent COVID-19. The sample consisted of peripheral blood. The CDR3 region is CASSEGVYSGNTIYF. CDR3 DNA sequence: TGTGCCAGCAGTGAAGGCGTCTACTCTGGAAACACCATATATTTT.